This TCR beta chain stems from a study of blood T cell repertoires in COVID-19. TCRdb's table, derived via immunoSEQ multiplex PCR, lists solely in-frame clones and lacks some. The sample records about 480,000 clones, 88% being singletons. The ends lost 7 bases at V and 7 bases at J; junction bases unmatched: 6. The length of the CDR3 is 13 residues. Germline loops: CDR1 SNHLY, CDR2 FYNNEI. Recovered status in Cohort 3 required two negative PCRs, clearance, or symptom resolution. Specimen: PBMCs or T cells enriched from blood (not recorded which). The sequence was obtained from a woman aged 35 to 49 who had recovered from COVID-19. This chain uses TRBV2 with TRBJ1-2; 10 bases agree with TRBD1. The CDR3 here is CASIEGQGFGYTF. DNA of the CDR3: TGTGCCAGCATAGAGGGACAGGGGTTTGGCTACACCTTC.